The entry below gives a single T cell receptor beta chain sequence along with its context. What it recognizes is unknown. Combining a sample-barcoded 5' primer with a J-beta primer mix, a second PCR ran for about 6 to 11 cycles. Each CDR3 protein gets one entry after TCRdb re-called the 5' RACE reads with MiXCR. The sample shows 1,300,000 or so distinct CDR3 sequences, around 59% of them seen only once. The data originate from a study of blood T cells in healthy people across ages. Ranging in age from about 6 to 95, the donors were healthy Caucasian individuals from Russia. Per individual sample, total RNA of at least 6 micrograms was extracted. This CDR3 contains 16 residues. V shed 2 bases, J shed 0 bases, and the junction held 6 bases outside the gene matches. Germline CDR1 is DFQATT and CDR2 is SNEGSKA (reference sequence). Overall study results and limits: Without sorted subsets, naive and antigen-experienced compartments could not be conclusively compared.

The receptor was derived from a man between 18 and 29 years old in good health. V gene TRBV20-1 combines with J gene TRBJ2-1; 8 nucleotides line up with TRBD2. The sample consisted of blood. The CDR3 DNA reads as TGCAGTGCTAGACGGAGACTAGCGAGCTCCTACAATGAGCAGTTCTTC. Its protein product is CSARRRLASSYNEQFF.